This TCR beta chain was sequenced in a study of CD8 T cells in ankylosing spondylitis. TCRdb fed the 5' RACE reads into MiXCR, producing one record per CDR3 protein. The table includes some 30,000 distinct CDR3 sequences, roughly 33% detected once. Germline CDR1 reads DFQATT; CDR2 reads SNEGSKA (reference sequence). Trimming cost V 1 base and J 2 bases; bases outside gene matches: 8. The CDR3 runs 17 residues. This TCR was recovered from a male donor with ankylosing spondylitis. This rearrangement joins TRBV20-1 to TRBJ2-4, with TRBD2 identical over 10 bases. Input material: synovial fluid, either unsorted or a sorted T cell fraction (not recorded which). The CDR3 nucleotides read TGCAGTGCTAGAGGCCAGACTAGCGGGTTCCCCAAAAACATTCAGTACTTC. Its translation: CSARGQTSGFPKNIQYF.